This TCR beta chain was retrieved from a study of blood T cell repertoires in COVID-19. On the study more broadly: Samples representing acute and convalescent COVID-19 were sourced from the United States, Italy and Spain. T cells, B-cell-depleted T cells, or PBMCs supplied cDNA or gDNA.

This CDR3 has 12 amino acids. V gave up 7 bases and J gave up 5 bases, with 11 bases separating them. The germline V gene has CDR1 ENHRY and CDR2 SYGVKD. How the authors handled the data: Amplification from reference gene primers served as the basis for estimated nucleated cell counts. Sequenced by immunoSEQ multiplex PCR; TCRdb stores in-frame clones only, minus some. The DNA gave D and trimming, while V, J and clone size come from that table. Here the sample spans roughly 100,000 clones, 70% to 90% being singletons. This sequence joins TRBV10-3 and TRBJ1-1, with a tentative D call TRBD1 (5 bases). The sample consisted of peripheral blood. This sequence was found in a man between 45 and 60 years old with active COVID-19. CDR3 sequence reads: CAIIGGGTEAFF. DNA of the CDR3: TGTGCCATCATCGGGGGTGGGACTGAAGCTTTCTTT.